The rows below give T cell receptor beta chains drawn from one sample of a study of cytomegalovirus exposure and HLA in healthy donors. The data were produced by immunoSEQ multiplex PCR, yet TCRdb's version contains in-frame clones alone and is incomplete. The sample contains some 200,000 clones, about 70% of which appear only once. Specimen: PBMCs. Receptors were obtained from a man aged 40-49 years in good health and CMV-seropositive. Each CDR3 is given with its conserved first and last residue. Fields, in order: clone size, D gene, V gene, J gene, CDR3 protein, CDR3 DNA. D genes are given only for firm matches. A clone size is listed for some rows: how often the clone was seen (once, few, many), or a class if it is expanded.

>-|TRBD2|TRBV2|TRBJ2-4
CASSRDSGSKNIQYF
TGTGCCAGCAGTCGGGATAGCGGGTCCAAAAACATTCAGTACTTC
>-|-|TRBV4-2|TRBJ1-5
CASTQEEGLNQPQHF
TGTGCCAGCACCCAGGAGGAGGGCCTGAATCAGCCCCAGCATTTT
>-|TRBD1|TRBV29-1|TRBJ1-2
CSVGQGDRYGYTF
TGCAGCGTTGGACAGGGTGATCGCTATGGCTACACCTTC
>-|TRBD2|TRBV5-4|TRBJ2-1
CASSPKRAGSSYNEQFF
TGTGCCAGCAGCCCGAAACGAGCGGGGAGCTCCTACAATGAGCAGTTCTTC
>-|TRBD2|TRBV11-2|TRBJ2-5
CASSRGLQETQYF
TGTGCCAGCAGCAGGGGACTACAAGAGACCCAGTACTTC
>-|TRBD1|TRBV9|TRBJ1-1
CASSVAGQGEAFF
TGTGCCAGCAGCGTAGCGGGACAGGGGGAAGCTTTCTTT
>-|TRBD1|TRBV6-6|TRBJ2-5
CASSYRGQAETQYF
TGTGCCAGCAGTTACAGGGGGCAGGCAGAGACCCAGTACTTC
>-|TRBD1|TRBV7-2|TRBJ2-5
CASSPTGGGETQYF
TGTGCCAGCAGCCCGACAGGGGGCGGCGAGACCCAGTACTTC
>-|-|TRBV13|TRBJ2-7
CASSWGGGPYEQYF
TGTGCCAGCAGCTGGGGGGGCGGCCCCTACGAGCAGTACTTC
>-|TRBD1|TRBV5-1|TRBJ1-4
CASSPGTEEKLFF
TGCGCCAGCAGCCCTGGGACAGAAGAAAAACTGTTTTTT
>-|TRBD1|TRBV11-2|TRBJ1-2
CASSPYYTDRGEGYTF
TGTGCCAGCAGCCCATACTACACGGACAGGGGAGAAGGCTACACCTTC
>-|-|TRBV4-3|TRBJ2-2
CASSQGVNANTGELFF
TGCGCCAGCAGCCAGGGAGTGAACGCGAACACCGGGGAGCTGTTTTTT
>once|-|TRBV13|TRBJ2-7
CASSPTGEEGYEQYF
TGTGCCAGCAGCCCCACAGGGGAGGAAGGCTACGAGCAGTACTTC
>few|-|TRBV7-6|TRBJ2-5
CASSLGAETQYF
TGTGCCAGCAGCTTAGGGGCGGAGACCCAGTACTTC
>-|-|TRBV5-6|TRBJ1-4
CASSLAGGREKLFF
TGTGCCAGCAGCTTGGCCGGGGGTAGGGAAAAACTGTTTTTT
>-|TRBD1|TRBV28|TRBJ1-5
CASSTGTVVSNQPQHF
TGTGCCAGCAGTACTGGGACAGTTGTTAGCAATCAGCCCCAGCATTTT
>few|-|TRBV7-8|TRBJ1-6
CASSPGGYNSPLHF
TGTGCCAGCAGCCCAGGAGGTTACAATTCACCCCTCCACTTT
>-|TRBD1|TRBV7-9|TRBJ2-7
CASSFPGQGYEQYF
TGTGCCAGCAGCTTCCCGGGACAGGGTTACGAGCAGTACTTC
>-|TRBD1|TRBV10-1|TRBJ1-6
CASSDGGDREMSSYNSPLHF
TGCGCCAGCAGTGACGGTGGGGACAGGGAAATGAGCTCCTATAATTCACCCCTCCACTTT
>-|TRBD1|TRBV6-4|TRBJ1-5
CASSEPPGQWFPPQHF
TGTGCCAGCAGTGAGCCCCCGGGACAGTGGTTTCCGCCCCAGCATTTT
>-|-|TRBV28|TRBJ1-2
CASSLRQWGYTF
TGTGCCAGCAGTTTGCGACAGTGGGGCTACACCTTC
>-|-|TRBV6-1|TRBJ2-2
CASSEVGTSPGELFF
TGTGCCAGCAGTGAAGTGGGGACATCTCCCGGGGAGCTGTTTTTT
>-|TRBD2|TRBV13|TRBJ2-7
CASSLYGGVGGVEQYF
TGTGCCAGCAGCCTATACGGGGGAGTGGGGGGGGTGGAGCAGTACTTC
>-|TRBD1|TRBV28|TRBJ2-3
CASSLLKTGSSDTQYF
TGTGCCAGCAGCCTATTAAAGACAGGGTCGTCGGATACGCAGTATTTT
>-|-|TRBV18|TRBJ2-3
CASSPEAPDTQYF
TGTGCCAGCTCACCAGAAGCCCCTGATACGCAGTATTTT